The 10 T cell receptor beta chains below were found in one sample sequenced in a study of T-cell reconstitution after alpha-beta-depleted transplantation in children. For TCRbeta, the library was prepared with unique molecular identifiers. Each CDR3 protein gets one entry after TCRdb re-called the PCR reads with MiXCR. This table has around 580,000 distinct CDR3 sequences, under 25% appearing once. Sequences were derived from PBMCs, mostly from graft donor cells, sampled 360 days after TCRalphabeta/CD19-depleted stem cell transplant. These TCRs come from a boy less than two years old who had a stem cell transplant for acute myeloid leukemia, so the T cells may come from the graft donor.

The rearrangement links TRBV9 to TRBJ2-7; TRBD1 aligns across 8 bases. Germline values: CDR1 SGDLS, CDR2 YYNGEE. The CDR3 extends over 14 amino acids. Unmatched junction bases numbered 6, after V lost 4 bases and J lost 3 bases. CDR3 DNA sequence: TGTGCCAGCAGCATTGCCGGACAGGGCTACGAGCAGTACTTC. Translation: CASSIAGQGYEQYF.

The V and J genes are TRBV4-3 and TRBJ1-1, with TRBD1 matching over 8 bases. With V trimmed by 1 base and J by 5 bases, 3 bases remained unmatched. This CDR3 is 14 amino acids long. Looked up from germline, CDR1 is LGHNA and CDR2 is YSLEER. CDR3 loop: CASSQVQGGTEAFF. CDR3 bases: TGCGCCAGCAGCCAAGTACAGGGGGGGACTGAAGCTTTCTTT.

V is TRBV24-1 and J is TRBJ2-7; 9 positions agree with TRBD1. Germline CDR1 reads KGHDR; CDR2 reads SFDVKD. Germline trimming cut 6 bases from V and 5 bases from J; bases unmatched to any gene: 7. CDR3 length equals 14 residues. CDR3 bases: TGTGCCACCAGTAGAGGGACAGGGTCCCACGAGCAGTACTTC. Translated: CATSRGTGSHEQYF.

The rearrangement uses TRBV29-1 and TRBJ2-1; 8 bases line up with TRBD1. The CDR3 loop spans 14 amino acids. Germline values: CDR1 SQVTM, CDR2 ANQGSEA. The ends lost 1 base at V and 10 bases at J; junction bases unmatched: 9. CDR3 DNA: TGCAGCGTTGAAGCTGGGGCAGGGGGCGGAGAGCAGTTCTTC. Translated: CSVEAGAGGGEQFF.

This clonotype was seen a few times. V usage is TRBV6-5 and J usage is TRBJ2-1; TRBD1 matches 7 bases. CDR1 is MNHEY and CDR2 is SVGAGI in the germline V gene. This CDR3 has 15 residues. V dropped 4 bases and J dropped 3; count of bases not matched to a gene: 6. This chain's CDR3 is CASSSGPGGYNEQFF. For the CDR3, the DNA is TGTGCCAGCAGTTCCGGGCCAGGGGGCTACAATGAGCAGTTCTTC.

This rearrangement joins TRBV20-1 to TRBJ2-7; D is ambiguous. This CDR3 region has 10 residues. The V gene's germline CDR1 is DFQATT and CDR2 SNEGSKA (reference sequence). Trimming took off 1 base at V and 7 bases at J, with 5 bases between the two ends. CDR3 coding DNA: TGCAGTGCTAGAGGAGAGGAGCAGTACTTC. Its translation is CSARGEEQYF.

This clonotype occurred many times. This sequence joins TRBV20-1 and TRBJ1-1; D remains ambiguous. The CDR3 is 11 residues long. Germline V gives CDR1 DFQATT, CDR2 SNEGSKA (reference sequence). Trimming took off 3 bases at V and 6 bases at J, with 8 bases between the two ends. The CDR3 region has the DNA TGCAGTGCTAGTGCCGGGGCTGAAGCTTTCTTT. Its translation is CSASAGAEAFF.

The V gene is TRBV10-3, the J gene TRBJ2-7; perhaps TRBD2 as D (6 bases). CDR1 is ENHRY, CDR2 SYGVKD, per germline. V lost 6 bases and J 2 bases, leaving 17 bases between the germline ends. CDR3 length: 15 residues. CDR3 protein: CAISLGGPLPYEQYV. The CDR3 DNA reads as TGTGCCATCAGCCTGGGGGGTCCCCTCCCCTACGAGCAGTACGTC.

This clonotype showed up just a few times. This chain uses TRBV6-5 with TRBJ2-7; D is perhaps TRBD1 (6 bases). Per germline, CDR1 MNHEY and CDR2 SVGAGI. This CDR3 spans 15 amino acids. Trimming took off 4 bases at V and 4 bases at J, with 17 bases between the two ends. In DNA, the CDR3 is TGTGCCAGCAGTTCACAGGGAAAGGGTTCGTACGAGCAGTACTTC. Translated, it gives CASSSQGKGSYEQYF.

In this sample, this clonotype turned up once. This could be a read error, since a much larger clone is one nucleotide away. This chain joins TRBV28 and TRBJ2-3; possibly TRBD2 for D (5 bases). Germline V gene sequence: CDR1 MDHEN, CDR2 SYDVKM. This CDR3 is 16 amino acids long. V lost 5 bases and J lost 1, with 16 bases in between. The CDR3 DNA follows: TGTGCCAGCAGTAACCGAAAGCGGAGACGCACAGATACGCAGTATTTT. Protein sequence: CASSNRKRRRTDTQYF.